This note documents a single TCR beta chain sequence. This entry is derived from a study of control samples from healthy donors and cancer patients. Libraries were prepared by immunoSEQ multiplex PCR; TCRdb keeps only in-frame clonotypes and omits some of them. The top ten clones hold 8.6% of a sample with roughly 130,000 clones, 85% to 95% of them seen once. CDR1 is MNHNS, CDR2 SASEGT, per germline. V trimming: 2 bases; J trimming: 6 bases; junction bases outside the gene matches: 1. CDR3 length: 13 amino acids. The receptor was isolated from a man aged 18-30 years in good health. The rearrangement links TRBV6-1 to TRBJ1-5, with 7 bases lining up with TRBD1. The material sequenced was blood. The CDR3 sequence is CASSERGLQPQHF. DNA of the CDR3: TGTGCCAGCAGTGAAAGGGGGCTTCAGCCCCAGCATTTT.